Below, 10 T cell receptor beta chains from the same sample are listed, as sequenced in a study of blood T cell repertoires in COVID-19. Measured with immunoSEQ multiplex PCR; TCRdb has only the in-frame clones, and not every one. The repertoire has some 180,000 clones, 80% to 85% of them found once; the top ten carry around 7%. Sequencing was carried out using peripheral blood. These receptors were obtained from a woman in her thirties or forties with COVID-19, enrolled during active disease.

The V and J genes are TRBV18 and TRBJ1-2; TRBD1 agrees at 9 bases. CDR1 and CDR2 from the germline V gene are KGHSH and LQKENI. V shed 8 bases, J shed 5 bases, and the junction held 9 bases outside the gene matches. The CDR3 is 14 residues long. CDR3 region: CASTGQGPPYGYTF. CDR3 coding DNA: TGTGCCAGCACCGGACAGGGGCCGCCGTATGGCTACACCTTC.

Points on this clone: One end of the junction varies from germline; a read error may be responsible. The chain carries TRBV7-7 and TRBJ2-7, with D perhaps TRBD1 (6 bases). Per the germline V gene, CDR1 is SSHAT and CDR2 is FNYEAQ (reference sequence). This CDR3 comprises 14 residues. CDR3: CASSLTGRDYEQYF. The CDR3 region has the DNA TGTGCTAGCAGCCTCACAGGGAGAGACTACGAGCAGTACTTC.

This clone appeared a single time. V gene TRBV6-6 combines with J gene TRBJ2-5; unclear D gene. The V end was cut by 6 bases, the J end by 5 bases, with 10 bases between. In germline, CDR1 is MNHNY, CDR2 SVGAGI (reference sequence). The CDR3 is made up of 12 amino acids. This chain's CDR3 is CASSQLRETQYF. For the CDR3, the DNA is TGTGCCAGCAGCCAACTACGGGAGACCCAGTACTTC.

The J gene is TRBJ1-4, the V gene TRBV16; 12 bases are shared with TRBD1. This CDR3 spans 15 amino acids. Germline V gene data show CDR1 as KGHSY and CDR2 as FQNENV. Losses at the gene ends were 3 bases for V and 9 bases for J; bases not matched to a gene: 5. CDR3 loop: CASSQPGQGAKKLFF. The CDR3 DNA follows: TGTGCCAGCAGCCAGCCGGGACAGGGGGCGAAAAAACTGTTTTTT.

The chain uses TRBV6-6 and TRBJ2-3; 10 bases map to TRBD1. CDR1 is MNHNY and CDR2 is SVGAGI in the germline V gene (reference sequence). The CDR3 covers 14 residues. V shed 2 bases, J shed 7 bases, and the junction held 3 bases outside the gene matches. This CDR3 is CASSYDRGLNTQYF. Here the CDR3 DNA reads TGTGCCAGCAGTTACGACAGGGGGCTGAATACGCAGTATTTT.

This chain uses TRBV19 with TRBJ1-4, with 8 bases aligning to TRBD1. Germline V lookup: CDR1 LNHDA, CDR2 SQIVND (reference sequence). With 6 bases clipped from V and 4 bases from J, the junction kept 10 bases outside the gene matches. CDR3 length equals 16 residues. CDR3 nucleotide sequence: TGTGCCAGTAGACCTGCCGTGGACAGGGATAATGAAAAACTGTTTTTT. It is translated as CASRPAVDRDNEKLFF.

This chain links TRBV29-1 with TRBJ1-2; weak D call: TRBD1 (6 bases). This CDR3 contains 12 residues. Germline V gene lookup returns CDR1 SQVTM and CDR2 ANQGSEA. Trimming shortened V by 7 bases and J by 3 bases, and 12 bases separated the two germline ends. The CDR3 sequence: CSATGSDYGYTF. The CDR3 DNA is TGCAGCGCTACAGGGTCAGACTATGGCTACACCTTC.

In this sample, this clone turned up a few times. This chain joins TRBV5-1 and TRBJ1-5; 8 bases are a match to TRBD1. V lost 3 bases, J lost 6 bases, and 2 bases stayed unmatched. Germline V lookup: CDR1 SGHRS, CDR2 YFSETQ. This CDR3 is built from 13 residues. The CDR3 DNA reads as TGCGCCAGCAGCTCCGGACAGGGTCAGCCCCAGCATTTT. It is translated as CASSSGQGQPQHF.

CDR3 protein: CASSQDWVIQGNEQFF. For the CDR3, the DNA is TGCGCCAGCAGCCAAGATTGGGTTATTCAGGGGAATGAGCAGTTCTTC. The V call is TRBV4-1, the J call TRBJ2-1, with a weak D call TRBD1 (6 bases). Trimming removed 0 bases at V and 7 bases at J, with 16 bases between. This CDR3 comprises 16 residues. Germline values: CDR1 MGHRA, CDR2 YSYEKL.

This chain uses TRBV9 with TRBJ1-5; the D gene is possibly TRBD1 (6 bases). Trimming cost V 0 bases and J 6 bases, with 13 bases left between them. Per germline, CDR1 SGDLS and CDR2 YYNGEE. CDR3 size: 15 residues. In DNA, the CDR3 is TGTGCCAGCAGCGTAGGTACATCCAGGGGTCAGCCCCAGCATTTT. As protein: CASSVGTSRGQPQHF.